A selection of T cell receptor beta chains follows, all from one sample in a study of shared clonotypes between healthy human individuals. Method: immunoSEQ multiplex PCR; TCRdb's copy keeps in-frame clones and lacks some. Of about 1 million clones listed, about 76% are singletons. The sequencing input was memory CD4+ T cells sorted from blood. The receptors derive from a man between 18 and 35 years old in good health. Both conserved end residues are part of each CDR3. A D gene is named only where the DNA matches it firmly. Some rows have no size entry. The others give once, few or many, or a class for an expanded clone.

clone size: NA
J gene: TRBJ2-3
V gene: TRBV10-3
D gene: NA
CDR3 protein: CATALTGTDTQYF
CDR3 DNA: TGTGCCACCGCCCTAACGGGCACAGATACGCAGTATTTT

clone size: NA
J gene: TRBJ2-7
V gene: TRBV9
D gene: NA
CDR3 protein: CASSLGARGSDEQYF
CDR3 DNA: TGTGCCAGCAGCCTAGGGGCCAGGGGTAGCGACGAGCAGTACTTC

clone size: few
J gene: TRBJ2-7
V gene: TRBV11-2
D gene: NA
CDR3 protein: CASSLVSGATYEQYF
CDR3 DNA: TGTGCCAGCAGCTTAGTCTCAGGGGCTACCTACGAGCAGTACTTC

clone size: NA
J gene: TRBJ2-2
V gene: TRBV7-9
D gene: TRBD1
CDR3 protein: CASSLRQGAGTGELFF
CDR3 DNA: TGTGCCAGCAGCTTAAGACAGGGGGCAGGCACCGGGGAGCTGTTTTTT

clone size: NA
J gene: TRBJ1-1
V gene: TRBV4-1
D gene: TRBD1
CDR3 protein: CASSQESSLQGRTEAFF
CDR3 DNA: TGCGCCAGCAGCCAAGAATCATCCCTACAGGGGAGGACTGAAGCTTTCTTT

clone size: NA
J gene: TRBJ2-1
V gene: TRBV7-3
D gene: TRBD2
CDR3 protein: CASSVSGTSSDEQFF
CDR3 DNA: TGTGCCAGCAGCGTATCCGGGACTAGCTCCGATGAGCAGTTCTTC

clone size: NA
J gene: TRBJ2-5
V gene: TRBV11-2
D gene: NA
CDR3 protein: CASSLRGGVGETQYF
CDR3 DNA: TGTGCCAGCAGTCTTCGAGGGGGAGTAGGGGAGACCCAGTACTTC

clone size: NA
J gene: TRBJ1-3
V gene: TRBV10-3
D gene: NA
CDR3 protein: CAISDQDRAGNTIYF
CDR3 DNA: TGTGCCATCAGTGACCAGGATAGGGCTGGAAACACCATATATTTT

clone size: NA
J gene: TRBJ2-1
V gene: TRBV7-9
D gene: TRBD2
CDR3 protein: CASSLLGTSDANEQFF
CDR3 DNA: TGTGCCAGCAGCTTATTGGGGACTAGCGATGCCAATGAGCAGTTCTTC

clone size: NA
J gene: TRBJ1-1
V gene: TRBV2
D gene: TRBD1
CDR3 protein: CASSARDRNTEAFF
CDR3 DNA: TGTGCCAGCAGTGCCCGGGACAGGAACACTGAAGCTTTCTTT

clone size: once
J gene: TRBJ2-7
V gene: TRBV6-5
D gene: TRBD2
CDR3 protein: CASSLGTSGREYF
CDR3 DNA: TGTGCCAGCAGTTTGGGGACTAGCGGGAGGGAATACTTC

clone size: NA
J gene: TRBJ2-7
V gene: TRBV5-1
D gene: TRBD1
CDR3 protein: CASSRTGYEQYF
CDR3 DNA: TGCGCCAGCAGCAGGACAGGCTACGAGCAGTACTTC

clone size: NA
J gene: TRBJ1-1
V gene: TRBV4-1
D gene: TRBD1
CDR3 protein: CASSRGQRNTEAFF
CDR3 DNA: TGCGCCAGCAGCCGGGGACAGAGAAACACTGAAGCTTTCTTT

clone size: few
J gene: TRBJ1-5
V gene: TRBV2
D gene: NA
CDR3 protein: CASSVGNQPQHF
CDR3 DNA: TGTGCCAGCAGCGTTGGTAATCAGCCCCAGCATTTT

clone size: once
J gene: TRBJ1-1
V gene: TRBV12-5
D gene: TRBD1
CDR3 protein: CASGPRQGVQAFF
CDR3 DNA: TGTGCTAGTGGTCCTAGACAGGGGGTCCAAGCTTTCTTT

clone size: NA
J gene: TRBJ2-5
V gene: TRBV6-5
D gene: NA
CDR3 protein: CASSYSQGPETQYF
CDR3 DNA: TGTGCCAGCAGTTACTCACAGGGCCCAGAGACCCAGTACTTC

clone size: NA
J gene: TRBJ2-3
V gene: TRBV4-1
D gene: NA
CDR3 protein: CASSQVESWRGPTDTQYF
CDR3 DNA: TGCGCCAGCAGCCAAGTGGAGAGTTGGAGGGGGCCCACAGATACGCAGTATTTT

clone size: NA
J gene: TRBJ2-1
V gene: TRBV30
D gene: NA
CDR3 protein: CAWRTVFGEQFF
CDR3 DNA: TGTGCCTGGAGGACGGTATTCGGTGAGCAGTTCTTC

clone size: NA
J gene: TRBJ2-3
V gene: TRBV11-3
D gene: NA
CDR3 protein: CASSLGVDTQYF
CDR3 DNA: TGTGCCAGCAGCTTAGGGGTTGATACGCAGTATTTT

clone size: many
J gene: TRBJ2-3
V gene: TRBV10-2
D gene: TRBD2
CDR3 protein: CASSKRGTTSTDTQYF
CDR3 DNA: TGCGCCAGCAGCAAGCGGGGGACGACAAGCACAGATACGCAGTATTTT

clone size: once
J gene: TRBJ2-3
V gene: TRBV11-2
D gene: TRBD2
CDR3 protein: CASSRGVAGGTDTQYF
CDR3 DNA: TGTGCCAGCAGCCGAGGGGTAGCGGGGGGCACAGATACGCAGTATTTT

clone size: NA
J gene: TRBJ2-1
V gene: TRBV5-1
D gene: TRBD2
CDR3 protein: CASSHSSLAGGYNEQFF
CDR3 DNA: TGCGCCAGCAGCCACTCCTCCCTAGCGGGAGGCTACAATGAGCAGTTCTTC

clone size: NA
J gene: TRBJ2-2
V gene: TRBV28
D gene: NA
CDR3 protein: CASSSHTGELFF
CDR3 DNA: TGTGCCAGCAGTTCCCACACCGGGGAGCTGTTTTTT

clone size: NA
J gene: TRBJ2-3
V gene: TRBV5-1
D gene: NA
CDR3 protein: CASSLSGPTDTQYF
CDR3 DNA: TGCGCCAGCAGCCTGAGCGGGCCCACAGATACGCAGTATTTT